The 22 T cell receptor beta chains listed next were all sequenced from one sample in a study of response to subunit inactivated influenza vaccine (dated by TCRdb to the late 2010s). Library preparation was by RT-PCR. Sequencing relied on an Illumina HiSeq 2500. TCRdb applied fastp at Q25 and MiXCR to the public reads, then kept only in-frame beta chains. Duplicate CDR3 protein sequences are folded into a single record with the most common DNA and genes. This sample holds around 480,000 distinct CDR3 sequences; 16% were observed only once. The ten largest clones take up around 3% of the sample. The sequences come from CD4+ T cells sorted from PBMCs, collected around 2 years after vaccination. These receptors originate from a man between 50 and 75 years old who received an inactivated influenza vaccine. Donor details come from another sample of the same person, matched by shared clones.

This clonotype turned up a few times. The chain joins TRBV20-1 to TRBJ2-1, with 14 bases matching TRBD2. Trimming removed 6 bases from V and 9 bases from J; junction bases left unmatched: 4. The CDR3 consists of 13 residues. Germline CDR1 DFQATT, CDR2 SNEGSKA (reference sequence). The CDR3 protein is CSAPGLAGVEQFF. In nucleotides, the CDR3 is TGCAGTGCCCCGGGACTAGCGGGAGTTGAGCAGTTCTTC.

The chain has TRBV2 and TRBJ2-5; D is possibly TRBD2 (5 bases). This CDR3 comprises 14 residues. Germline lookup yields CDR1 SNHLY and CDR2 FYNNEI. Trimming took 5 bases from V and 7 from J, leaving 17 bases between them. DNA of the CDR3: TGTGCCAGCAGTCTAGACATGGCTGAGGGGACCCAGTACTTC. Protein sequence: CASSLDMAEGTQYF.

Only a few counts were recorded for this clonotype. The chain has TRBV20-1 and TRBJ1-2; a possible D gene is TRBD1 (6 bases). Germline V gene sequence: CDR1 DFQATT, CDR2 SNEGSKA (reference sequence). This CDR3 spans 12 amino acids. V lost 5 bases and J 6 bases, leaving 13 bases between the germline ends. Here the CDR3 DNA reads TGCAGTGCTGGACGAGGGGGTGATGGCTACACCTTC. Translating it yields CSAGRGGDGYTF.

This clonotype was counted at least ten times. The V call is TRBV5-6, the J call TRBJ2-7; no definite D call. Germline CDR1 and CDR2: SGHDT and YYEEEE. Trimming took 2 bases from V and 3 from J, leaving 3 bases between them. The CDR3 is made up of 11 amino acids. CDR3 nucleotide sequence: TGTGCCAGCAGCTTCCTCTACGAGCAGTACTTC. Its translation: CASSFLYEQYF.

In this sample, this clonotype turned up a few times. The J gene is TRBJ2-3, the V gene TRBV10-3; D not resolved. Germline CDR1 ENHRY, CDR2 SYGVKD. The V end was cut by 4 bases, the J end by 6 bases, with 5 bases between. The CDR3 totals 11 residues. CDR3 in DNA: TGTGCCATCAGTGTCTCCGATACGCAGTATTTT. Translated, it gives CAISVSDTQYF.

This clonotype was picked up many times. This chain joins TRBV10-3 and TRBJ2-7; perhaps TRBD2 as D (7 bases). This CDR3 comprises 14 residues. Per the germline V gene, CDR1 is ENHRY and CDR2 is SYGVKD. Trimming pared 0 bases from V and 7 bases from J, leaving 13 bases between. CDR3 DNA sequence: TGTGCCATCAGTGAGTCCGCGCGGGGGCGGGAGCAGTACTTC. Translation gives CAISESARGREQYF.

The V gene is TRBV3-1, the J gene TRBJ2-7; D gene unclear. This CDR3 comprises 13 residues. Trimming took off 3 bases at V and 0 bases at J, with 6 bases between the two ends. Germline assignment: CDR1 LGHDT and CDR2 YNNKEL (reference sequence). The CDR3 sequence is CASSQPNSYEQYF. The CDR3 DNA follows: TGTGCCAGCAGCCAGCCGAACTCCTACGAGCAGTACTTC.

This clonotype has ten or more counts. The chain uses TRBV19 and TRBJ2-1; unclear D gene. CDR1 is LNHDA and CDR2 is SQIVND in the germline V gene (reference sequence). The V and J ends lost 6 bases and 4 bases respectively, with 10 bases between them. The CDR3 contains 13 residues. CDR3: CASSIDGYNEQFF. The CDR3 DNA sequence: TGTGCCAGTAGCATCGACGGATACAATGAGCAGTTCTTC.

Many counts were recorded for this clonotype. The J gene is TRBJ2-1, the V gene TRBV29-1; unclear D gene. The CDR3 contains 12 residues. The germline V gene has CDR1 SQVTM and CDR2 ANQGSEA. V lost 7 bases, J lost 6 bases, and 13 bases lay in between. For the CDR3, the DNA is TGCAGCGGTACGATGCTAACCAATGAGCAGTTCTTC. Protein: CSGTMLTNEQFF.

A few counts support this clonotype. This chain connects TRBV11-2 to TRBJ2-7; D may match TRBD1 or TRBD2 (6 bases each). Trimming stripped 3 bases from V and 6 bases from J, with 15 bases between. The germline gives CDR1 SGHAT, CDR2 FQNNGV. This CDR3 has 14 amino acids. Written as DNA, the CDR3 is TGTGCCAGCAGCTTTGACGGGGGCTCGTCCGAGCAGTACTTC. Protein product: CASSFDGGSSEQYF. Full variable domain (outside the CDR3, taken from reference TRBV11-2 and TRBJ2-7): EAGVAQSPRYKIIEKRQSVAFWCNPISGHATLYWYQQILGQGPKLLIQFQNNGVVDDSQLPKDRFSAERLKGVDSTLKIQPAKLEDSAVYLCASSFDGGSSEQYFGPGTRLTVT.

The chain is built from TRBV6-1 and TRBJ2-7; 8 bases are a match to TRBD2. CDR3 length equals 16 residues. Germline loops: CDR1 MNHNS, CDR2 SASEGT. The trim removed 6 bases at V and 0 bases at J, leaving 10 bases unmatched. CDR3 nucleotide sequence: TGTGCCAGCAGCCCCAGAGGGGCGGGAGGCTCCTACGAGCAGTACTTC. It yields the protein CASSPRGAGGSYEQYF.

The chain joins TRBV20-1 to TRBJ2-5; D call uncertain. Germline V gives CDR1 DFQATT, CDR2 SNEGSKA (reference sequence). Trimming took 3 bases from V and 1 from J, leaving 12 bases between them. The CDR3 consists of 14 residues. CDR3 amino acids: CSARTPYSQETQYF. CDR3 bases: TGCAGTGCTAGGACCCCGTACAGCCAAGAGACCCAGTACTTC.

This clonotype was found a few times. The genes are TRBV4-2 and TRBJ2-7, with 10 positions matching TRBD1. Germline V gives CDR1 LGHNA, CDR2 YNFKEQ. CDR3 length: 16 residues. V trimming: 0 bases; J trimming: 3 bases; junction bases outside the gene matches: 5. This CDR3 is CASSQDGTGDYYEQYF. CDR3 DNA sequence: TGTGCCAGCAGCCAAGATGGGACAGGGGATTACTACGAGCAGTACTTC.

The V and J genes are TRBV29-1 and TRBJ2-5, with D unclear. The V and J ends lost 7 bases and 5 bases respectively, with 11 bases between them. The CDR3 spans 11 residues. Per the germline V gene, CDR1 is SQVTM and CDR2 is ANQGSEA. The CDR3 region is CSANSGETQYF. CDR3 nucleotides: TGCAGCGCTAACTCCGGGGAGACCCAGTACTTC. Full variable domain (remainder filled in from reference TRBV29-1 and TRBJ2-5): SAVISQKPSRDICQRGTSLTIQCQVDSQVTMMFWYRQQPGQSLTLIATANQGSEATYESGFVIDKFPISRPNLTFSTLTVSNMSPEDSSIYLCSANSGETQYFGPGTRLLVL.

This clonotype has more than one count but fewer than ten. The chain links TRBV7-2 to TRBJ2-7; TRBD2 matches at 7 bases. The germline V gene has CDR1 SGHTA and CDR2 FQGNSA. V dropped 0 bases and J dropped 2; count of bases not matched to a gene: 4. This CDR3 region has 15 residues. The chain's CDR3 is CASSLATSAAYEQYF. The CDR3 DNA follows: TGTGCCAGCAGCTTAGCTACTAGCGCTGCCTACGAGCAGTACTTC. The entire variable domain, with the rest obtained from reference TRBV7-2 and TRBJ2-7, is as follows: GAGVSQSPSNKVTEKGKDVELRCDPISGHTALYWYRQSLGQGLEFLIYFQGNSAPDKSGLPSDRFSAERTGGSVSTLTIQRTQQEDSAVYLCASSLATSAAYEQYFGPGTRLTVT.

This clonotype was observed a few times. The gene calls are TRBV12-5 and TRBJ1-4; D is unresolved. This CDR3 comprises 15 residues. Per germline, CDR1 LGHNT and CDR2 FRNRAP. V was shortened by 0 bases and J by 2 bases, with 7 bases between the two germline ends. CDR3 sequence reads: CASGLVRRTNEKLFF. Written as DNA, the CDR3 is TGTGCTAGTGGTTTGGTACGGAGGACTAATGAAAAACTGTTTTTT.

This clonotype turned up a few times. The chain employs TRBV5-1 and TRBJ1-6; D may be TRBD1 (5 bases). Germline CDR1 and CDR2: SGHRS and YFSETQ. V was cut by 2 bases and J by 5 bases, with 11 bases left in between. CDR3 length equals 15 residues. CDR3 sequence (DNA): TGCGCCAGCAGCTTCCGCGGGACGGATAATTCACCCCTCCACTTT. Translating it yields CASSFRGTDNSPLHF. Variable domain in full (rest from reference TRBV5-1 and TRBJ1-6): KAGVTQTPRYLIKTRGQQVTLSCSPISGHRSVSWYQQTPGQGLQFLFEYFSETQRNKGNFPGRFSGRQFSNSRSEMNVSTLELGDSALYLCASSFRGTDNSPLHFGNGTRLTVT.

This clonotype was counted a few times. The rearrangement links TRBV6-1 to TRBJ2-6; D possibly corresponds to TRBD2 (6 bases). This CDR3 has 15 residues. V lost 6 bases and J 2 bases, leaving 11 bases between the germline ends. CDR1 and CDR2 from the germline V gene are MNHNS and SASEGT. The CDR3 loop is CASSPRGAGANVLTF. The CDR3 DNA reads as TGTGCCAGCAGCCCGCGGGGTGCTGGGGCCAACGTCCTGACTTTC.

This chain joins TRBV20-1 and TRBJ2-3; 10 nucleotides match TRBD2. Germline assignment: CDR1 DFQATT and CDR2 SNEGSKA (reference sequence). V shed 3 bases, J shed 3 bases, and the junction held 9 bases outside the gene matches. This CDR3 region has 16 residues. CDR3 protein: CSASLSSGGWTDTQYF. CDR3 nucleotides: TGCAGTGCTAGTCTCTCTAGCGGGGGCTGGACAGATACGCAGTATTTT.

Ten or more counts support this clonotype. J is TRBJ2-5 and V is TRBV5-6; 8 bases match TRBD1. CDR3 length: 19 amino acids. Trimming at V came to 0 bases and at J to 5 bases, leaving 18 bases not matched to a gene. Per germline, CDR1 SGHDT and CDR2 YYEEEE. Here the CDR3 reads CASSLDGQGANKPGETQYF. The CDR3 region has the DNA TGTGCCAGCAGCTTGGACGGTCAGGGGGCGAATAAACCAGGGGAGACCCAGTACTTC.

This chain connects TRBV7-9 to TRBJ1-1; D not resolved. The CDR3 has 15 residues. The germline gives CDR1 SEHNR, CDR2 FQNEAQ (reference sequence). V was clipped by 3 bases and J by 7 bases, with 18 bases between them. CDR3 nucleotides: TGTGCCAGCAGCTTGGAGGGTTACCGGGCTCTTGAAGCTTTCTTT. This gives the protein CASSLEGYRALEAFF. Using reference TRBV7-9 and TRBJ1-1 for the parts outside the CDR3, the full variable domain is DTGVSQNPRHKITKRGQNVTFRCDPISEHNRLYWYRQTLGQGPEFLTYFQNEAQLEKSRLLSDRFSAERPKGSFSTLEIQRTEQGDSAMYLCASSLEGYRALEAFFGQGTRLTVV.

The V gene is TRBV6-1, the J gene TRBJ2-7; no clear D gene. The CDR3 is made up of 16 amino acids. Between the trimmed V and J ends, which lost 4 bases and 2 bases, there was a span of 18 bases. CDR1 is MNHNS and CDR2 is SASEGT in the germline V gene. This chain's CDR3 is CASSAGASGNAYEQYF. CDR3 in DNA: TGTGCCAGCAGTGCCGGTGCTAGTGGCAATGCCTACGAGCAGTACTTC.